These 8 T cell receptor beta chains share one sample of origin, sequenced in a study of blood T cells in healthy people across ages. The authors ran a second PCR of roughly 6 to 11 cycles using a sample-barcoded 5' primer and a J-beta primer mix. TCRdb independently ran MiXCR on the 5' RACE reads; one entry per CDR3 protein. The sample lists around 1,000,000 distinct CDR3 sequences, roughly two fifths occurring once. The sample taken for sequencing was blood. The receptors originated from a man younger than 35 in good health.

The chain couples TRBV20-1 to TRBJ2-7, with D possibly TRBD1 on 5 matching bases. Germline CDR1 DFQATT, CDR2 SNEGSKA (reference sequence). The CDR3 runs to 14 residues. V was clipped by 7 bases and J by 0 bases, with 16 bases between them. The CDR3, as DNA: TGCAGTGTCACACAGGCCTCCGGCTCCTACGAGCAGTACTTC. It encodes CSVTQASGSYEQYF.

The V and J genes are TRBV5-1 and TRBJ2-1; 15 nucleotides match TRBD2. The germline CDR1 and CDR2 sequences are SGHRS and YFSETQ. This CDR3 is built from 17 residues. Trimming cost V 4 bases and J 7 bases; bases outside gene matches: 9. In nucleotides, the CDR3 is TGCGCCAGCAGCCTAGGACTAGCGGGGGGGATAAGGAATGAGCAGTTCTTC. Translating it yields CASSLGLAGGIRNEQFF.

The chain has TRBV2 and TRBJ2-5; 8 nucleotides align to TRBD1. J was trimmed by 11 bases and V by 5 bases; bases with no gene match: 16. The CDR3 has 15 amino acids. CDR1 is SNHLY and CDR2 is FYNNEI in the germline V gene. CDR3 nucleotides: TGTGCCAGCAGTATAAGGGACAGGACATACAATGAGCAGTACTTC. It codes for CASSIRDRTYNEQYF. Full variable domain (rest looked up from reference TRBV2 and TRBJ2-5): EPEVTQTPSHQVTQMGQEVILRCVPISNHLYFYWYRQILGQKVEFLVSFYNNEISEKSEIFDDQFSVERPDGSNFTLKIRSTKLEDSAMYFCASSIRDRTYNEQYFGPGTRLLVL.

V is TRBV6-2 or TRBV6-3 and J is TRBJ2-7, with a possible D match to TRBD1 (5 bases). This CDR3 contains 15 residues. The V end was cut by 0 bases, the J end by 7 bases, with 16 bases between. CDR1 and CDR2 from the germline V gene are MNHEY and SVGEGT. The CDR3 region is CASSYSRTPSGEQYF. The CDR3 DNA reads TGTGCCAGCAGTTACTCACGGACACCCTCAGGGGAGCAGTACTTC.

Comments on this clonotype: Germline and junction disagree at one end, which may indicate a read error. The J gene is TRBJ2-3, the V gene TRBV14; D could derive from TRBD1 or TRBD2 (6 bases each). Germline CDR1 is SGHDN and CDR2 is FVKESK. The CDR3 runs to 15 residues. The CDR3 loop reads CASSPGVGWTETQYF. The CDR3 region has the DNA TGTGCCAGCAGCCCGGGGGTAGGTTGGACAGAGACGCAGTATTTT. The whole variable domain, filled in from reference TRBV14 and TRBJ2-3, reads EAGVTQFPSHSVIEKGQTVTLRCDPISGHDNLYWYRRVMGKEIKFLLHFVKESKQDESGMPNNRFLAERTGGTYSTLKVQPAELEDSGVYFCASSPGVGWTETQYFGPGTRLTVL.

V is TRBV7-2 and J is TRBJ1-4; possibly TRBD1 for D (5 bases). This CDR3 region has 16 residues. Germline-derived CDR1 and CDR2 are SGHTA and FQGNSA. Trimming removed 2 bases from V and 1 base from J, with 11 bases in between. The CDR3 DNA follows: TGTGCCAGCAGCTTAAATTCTGGGGGAACTAATGAAAAACTGTTTTTT. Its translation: CASSLNSGGTNEKLFF.

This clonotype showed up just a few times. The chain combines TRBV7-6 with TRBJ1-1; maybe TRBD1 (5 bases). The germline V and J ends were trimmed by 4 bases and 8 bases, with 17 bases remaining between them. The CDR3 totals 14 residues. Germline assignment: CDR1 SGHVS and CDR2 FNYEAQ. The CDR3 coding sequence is TGTGCCAGCAGCTCGATGACGCAGGGACCAGAAGCTTTCTTT. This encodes CASSSMTQGPEAFF.

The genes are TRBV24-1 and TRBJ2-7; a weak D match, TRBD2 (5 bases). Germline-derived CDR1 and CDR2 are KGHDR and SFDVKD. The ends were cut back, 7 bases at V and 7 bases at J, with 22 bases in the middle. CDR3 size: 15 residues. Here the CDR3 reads CATSDNREISNEQYF. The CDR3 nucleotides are TGTGCCACCAGCGACAACCGGGAAATAAGCAATGAGCAGTACTTC.